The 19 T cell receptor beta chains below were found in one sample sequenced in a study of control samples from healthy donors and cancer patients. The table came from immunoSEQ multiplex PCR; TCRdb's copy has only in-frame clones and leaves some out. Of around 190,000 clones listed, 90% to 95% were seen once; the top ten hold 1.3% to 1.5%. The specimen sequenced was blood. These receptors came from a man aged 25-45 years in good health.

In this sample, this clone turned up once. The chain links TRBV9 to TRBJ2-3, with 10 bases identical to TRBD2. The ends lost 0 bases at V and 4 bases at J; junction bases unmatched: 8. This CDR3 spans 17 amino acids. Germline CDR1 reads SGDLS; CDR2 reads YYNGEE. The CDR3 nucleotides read TGTGCCAGCAGCGTAGATCCTAGCGGGAGTACAGCAGATACGCAGTATTTT. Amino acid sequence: CASSVDPSGSTADTQYF. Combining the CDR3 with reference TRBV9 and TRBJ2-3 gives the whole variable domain DSGVTQTPKHLITATGQRVTLRCSPRSGDLSVYWYQQSLDQGLQFLIQYYNGEERAKGNILERFSAQQFPDLHSELNLSSLELGDSALYFCASSVDPSGSTADTQYFGPGTRLTVL.

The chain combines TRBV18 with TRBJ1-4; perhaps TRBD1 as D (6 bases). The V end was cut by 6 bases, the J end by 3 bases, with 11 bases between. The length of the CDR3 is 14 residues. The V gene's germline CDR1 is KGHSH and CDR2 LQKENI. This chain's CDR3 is CASSKGGANEKLFF. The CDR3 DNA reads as TGTGCCAGCTCGAAAGGGGGTGCTAATGAAAAACTGTTTTTT.

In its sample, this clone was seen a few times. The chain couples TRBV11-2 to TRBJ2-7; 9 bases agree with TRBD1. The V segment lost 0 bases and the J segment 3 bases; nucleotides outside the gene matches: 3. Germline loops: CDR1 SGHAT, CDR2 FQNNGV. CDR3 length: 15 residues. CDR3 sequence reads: CASSLDPTGGYEQYF. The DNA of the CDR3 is TGTGCCAGCAGCTTAGATCCGACAGGGGGCTACGAGCAGTACTTC.

The CDR3 DNA is TGTGCCAGCAGTGTTACTATGTACACTGAAGCTTTCTTT. Amino acid sequence: CASSVTMYTEAFF. This rearrangement joins TRBV2 to TRBJ1-1; D ambiguous. This CDR3 comprises 13 residues. Deletions cut 4 bases from V and 3 bases from J, with 9 bases between. The V gene's germline CDR1 is SNHLY and CDR2 FYNNEI.

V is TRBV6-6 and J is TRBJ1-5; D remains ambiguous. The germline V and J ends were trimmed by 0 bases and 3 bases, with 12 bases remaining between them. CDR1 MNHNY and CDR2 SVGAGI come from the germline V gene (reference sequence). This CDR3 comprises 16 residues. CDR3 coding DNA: TGTGCCAGCAGTTACTCGGGCAGCCACTACAATCAGCCCCAGCATTTT. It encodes CASSYSGSHYNQPQHF.

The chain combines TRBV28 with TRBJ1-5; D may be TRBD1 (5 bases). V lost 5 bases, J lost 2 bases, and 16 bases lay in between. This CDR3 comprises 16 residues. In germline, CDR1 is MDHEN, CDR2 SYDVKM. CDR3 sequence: CASSPTGRGGNQPQHF. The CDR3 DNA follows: TGTGCCAGCAGTCCCACGGGACGGGGGGGCAATCAGCCCCAGCATTTT. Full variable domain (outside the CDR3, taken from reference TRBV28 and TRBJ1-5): DVKVTQSSRYLVKRTGEKVFLECVQDMDHENMFWYRQDPGLGLRLIYFSYDVKMKEKGDIPEGYSVSREKKERFSLILESASTNQTSMYLCASSPTGRGGNQPQHFGDGTRLSIL.

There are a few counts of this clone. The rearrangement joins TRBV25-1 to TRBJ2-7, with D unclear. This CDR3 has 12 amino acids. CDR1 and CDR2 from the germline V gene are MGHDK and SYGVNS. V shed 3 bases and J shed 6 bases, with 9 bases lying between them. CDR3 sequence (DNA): TGTGCCAGCAGTGATGGGGTAAGCGAGCAGTACTTC. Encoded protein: CASSDGVSEQYF.

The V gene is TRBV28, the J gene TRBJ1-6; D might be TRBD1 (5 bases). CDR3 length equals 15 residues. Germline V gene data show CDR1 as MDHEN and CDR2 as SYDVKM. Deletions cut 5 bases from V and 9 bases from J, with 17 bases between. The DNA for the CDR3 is TGTGCCAGCAGTGCTGGGCAGGGATTTGGTTCACCCCTCCACTTT. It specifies CASSAGQGFGSPLHF. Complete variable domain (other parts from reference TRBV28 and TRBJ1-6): DVKVTQSSRYLVKRTGEKVFLECVQDMDHENMFWYRQDPGLGLRLIYFSYDVKMKEKGDIPEGYSVSREKKERFSLILESASTNQTSMYLCASSAGQGFGSPLHFGNGTRLTVT.

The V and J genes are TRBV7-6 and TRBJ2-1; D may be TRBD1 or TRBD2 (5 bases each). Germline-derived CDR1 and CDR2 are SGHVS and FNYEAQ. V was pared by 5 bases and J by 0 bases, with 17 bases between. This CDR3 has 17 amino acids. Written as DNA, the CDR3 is TGTGCCAGCAGCCAGGTGGTGGGACCAAGCTCCTACAATGAGCAGTTCTTC. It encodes CASSQVVGPSSYNEQFF.

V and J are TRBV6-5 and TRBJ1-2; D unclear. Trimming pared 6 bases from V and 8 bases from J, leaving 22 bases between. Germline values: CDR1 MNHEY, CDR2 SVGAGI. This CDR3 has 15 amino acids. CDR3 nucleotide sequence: TGTGCCAGCAGGCAGCCGGTGGGGTCCTCGGGCGGCTACACCTTC. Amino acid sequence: CASRQPVGSSGGYTF.

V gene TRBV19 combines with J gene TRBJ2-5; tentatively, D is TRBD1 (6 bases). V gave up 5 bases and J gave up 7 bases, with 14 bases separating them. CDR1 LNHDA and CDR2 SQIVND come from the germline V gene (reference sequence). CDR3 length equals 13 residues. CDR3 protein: CASSGQGKTTQYF. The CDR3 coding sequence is TGTGCCAGTAGTGGTCAGGGGAAGACGACCCAGTACTTC.

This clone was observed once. As DNA, the CDR3 is TGTGCCAGCAGCTTCGACAGTACCCTCTATGGCTACACCTTC. Translating gives CASSFDSTLYGYTF. J is TRBJ1-2 and V is TRBV7-8; possibly TRBD1 for D (5 bases). Trimming cost V 3 bases and J 4 bases, with 12 bases left between them. The length of the CDR3 is 14 residues. Germline V gene lookup returns CDR1 SGHVS and CDR2 FQNEAQ.

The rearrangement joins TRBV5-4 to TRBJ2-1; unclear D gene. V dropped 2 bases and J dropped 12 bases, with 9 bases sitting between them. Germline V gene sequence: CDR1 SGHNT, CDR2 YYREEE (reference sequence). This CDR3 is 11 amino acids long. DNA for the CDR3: TGTGCCAGCAGCTTTGGCTCTTCGCAGTTCTTC. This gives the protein CASSFGSSQFF.

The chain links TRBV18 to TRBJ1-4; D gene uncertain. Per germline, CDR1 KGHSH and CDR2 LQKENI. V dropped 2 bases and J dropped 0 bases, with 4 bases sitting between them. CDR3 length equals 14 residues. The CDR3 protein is CASSPDPTNEKLFF. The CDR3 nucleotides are TGTGCCAGCTCACCAGACCCAACTAATGAAAAACTGTTTTTT.

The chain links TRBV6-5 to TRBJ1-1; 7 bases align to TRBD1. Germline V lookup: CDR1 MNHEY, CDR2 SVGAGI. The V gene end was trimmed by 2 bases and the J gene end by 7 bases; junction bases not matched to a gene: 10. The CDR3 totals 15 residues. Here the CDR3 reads CASSYTPGTASEAFF. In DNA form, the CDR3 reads TGTGCCAGCAGTTACACCCCCGGGACAGCAAGTGAAGCTTTCTTT.

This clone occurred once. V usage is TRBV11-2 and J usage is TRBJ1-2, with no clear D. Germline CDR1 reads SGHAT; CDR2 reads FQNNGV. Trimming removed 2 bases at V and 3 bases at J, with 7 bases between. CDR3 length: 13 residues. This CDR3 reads CASSLSGDYGYTF. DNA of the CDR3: TGTGCCAGCAGCTTATCCGGGGACTATGGCTACACCTTC.

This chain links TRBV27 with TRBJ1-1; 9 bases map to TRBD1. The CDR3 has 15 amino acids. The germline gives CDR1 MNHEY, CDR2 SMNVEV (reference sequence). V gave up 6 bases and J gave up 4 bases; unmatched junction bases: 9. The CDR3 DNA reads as TGTGCCAGCAGCCCGACCGGGACAGGGAGCACTGAAGCTTTCTTT. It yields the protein CASSPTGTGSTEAFF.

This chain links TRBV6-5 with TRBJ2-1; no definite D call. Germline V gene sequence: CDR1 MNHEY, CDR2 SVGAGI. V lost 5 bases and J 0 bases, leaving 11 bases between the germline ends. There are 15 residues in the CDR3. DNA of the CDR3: TGTGCCAGCAGTCGACGGATTAGCTCCTACAATGAGCAGTTCTTC. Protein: CASSRRISSYNEQFF.

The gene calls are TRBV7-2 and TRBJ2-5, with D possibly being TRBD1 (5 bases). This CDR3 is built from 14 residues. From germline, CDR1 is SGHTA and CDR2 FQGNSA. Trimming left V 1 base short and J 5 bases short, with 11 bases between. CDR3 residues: CASSLEDITETQYF. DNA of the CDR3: TGTGCCAGCAGCTTAGAGGACATAACGGAGACCCAGTACTTC.